There are a few counts of the clone carrying this T cell receptor beta chain. Its antigen is still unknown. This sample stems from a study of T-cell memory formation after mild COVID-19. Study overall: Largely donor-specific TCR clusters were found. Study findings and constraints: Contracting clones from day 15 to 85 had balanced CD4/CD8; later expanders favoured CD4+. Pre-infection memory showed some responding clones, and this suggested that cross-reactive memory joined.

CDR1 and CDR2 (germline): SEHNR, FQNEAQ (reference sequence). There are 17 residues in the CDR3. Trimming cost V 5 bases and J 5 bases; bases outside gene matches: 16. TCRdb fed the 5' RACE reads into MiXCR, producing one record per CDR3 protein. The sample shows 350,000 to 500,000 distinct CDR3 sequences, approximately 19% of them seen only once. Specimen: PBMCs or a T cell subset sorted from them (not recorded which). The sequence came from a man aged 18 to 29 who had mild COVID-19 (a few samples of this study predate the infection). Cell type and time point are not known. This chain connects TRBV7-9 to TRBJ2-7, with 9 bases aligning to TRBD1. The CDR3 here is CASSRYDADRGVNEQYF. The DNA of the CDR3 is TGTGCCAGCAGCCGCTATGATGCAGACAGGGGGGTGAACGAGCAGTACTTC.